This TCR beta chain was retrieved from a study of blood T cell repertoires in COVID-19. The germline CDR1 and CDR2 sequences are SGHAT and FQDESV (reference sequence). This CDR3 is built from 16 residues. Trimming cost V 3 bases and J 3 bases, with 16 bases left between them. Measured with immunoSEQ multiplex PCR; TCRdb has only the in-frame clones, and not every one. The profile shows a few hundred thousand clones, about 86% of them singletons. The genes are TRBV11-1 and TRBJ2-3; TRBD2 is a possible D gene (6 bases). Sequencing input: peripheral blood. This clonotype was sampled from a man aged 60-69 years with acute or convalescent COVID-19. The CDR3: CASSFSPGEATDTQYF. In DNA, the CDR3 is TGTGCCAGCAGCTTCAGTCCGGGAGAGGCGACAGATACGCAGTATTTT.